Listed below are T cell receptor beta chains from one sample, sequenced in a study of beta chain features in type 1 diabetes. Produced via immunoSEQ multiplex PCR; TCRdb's table is partial and in-frame only. The data contain 300,000 to 400,000 clones, roughly 12% of them singletons. The sample consisted of naive CD4+ T cells from blood. The receptors were sampled from a young man in good health. Each CDR3 is given with its conserved first and last residue. Fields, in order: V gene, J gene, D gene, clone size, CDR3 DNA, CDR3 protein. A D gene is named only where the DNA matches it firmly. The size of a clone is reported for some rows only, either as once, few or many, or as a class for expanded clones.

>TRBV6-5|TRBJ2-7|TRBD1|-
TGTGCCAGCAGAGCCGACAGGGGATCTTCCGAGCAGTACTTC
CASRADRGSSEQYF
>TRBV7-6|TRBJ2-5|-|-
TGTGCCAGCAGTTCACTAAACCAAGAGACCCAGTACTTC
CASSSLNQETQYF
>TRBV4-2|TRBJ1-6|TRBD1|few
TGTGCCAGCAGCCAGGCCGGGACAGGGATTTCACCCCTCCACTTT
CASSQAGTGISPLHF
>TRBV4-1|TRBJ1-2|TRBD1|-
TGCGCCAGCGGGACAGGGCTCGGCGGCTACACCTTC
CASGTGLGGYTF
>TRBV7-6|TRBJ2-6|-|-
TGTGCCAGCAGCCGAGCAGGGAGGTCGGCTGGGGCCAACGTCCTGACTTTC
CASSRAGRSAGANVLTF
>TRBV11-2|TRBJ1-1|TRBD1|-
TGTGCCAGCAGCAAGGGACAGGGAACAACTGAAGCTTTCTTT
CASSKGQGTTEAFF
>TRBV7-2|TRBJ2-5|-|few
TGTGCCAGCAGCCCCCTTGTGGGGGCAGGAGAGACCCAGTACTTC
CASSPLVGAGETQYF
>TRBV5-1|TRBJ2-1|TRBD1|-
TGCGCCAGCAGCTTGGCCGGGACAGGGGCCTACAATGAGCAGTTCTTC
CASSLAGTGAYNEQFF
>TRBV29-1|TRBJ1-2|-|-
TGCAGCGTTGAAAGGGGACACGCAAAGTATGGCTACACCTTC
CSVERGHAKYGYTF
>TRBV30|TRBJ1-5|TRBD1|few
TGTGCCTGGGACAGGGGGAGCAATCAGCCCCAGCATTTT
CAWDRGSNQPQHF
>TRBV18|TRBJ1-2|-|-
TGTGCCAGCTCACCGACAGGTTCTACTAACTATGGCTACACCTTC
CASSPTGSTNYGYTF
>TRBV6-5|TRBJ1-1|-|few
TGTGCCAGCAGTTACTCGTCCCGGAGTTGGGCTTTCTTT
CASSYSSRSWAFF
>TRBV5-1|TRBJ2-7|TRBD2|-
TGCGCCAGCAGCTTGGAGGGAGGGAGATACGAGCAGTACTTC
CASSLEGGRYEQYF
>TRBV7-9|TRBJ1-1|-|-
TGTGCCAGCAGCTCACCATTTACAGGGAACACTGAAGCTTTCTTT
CASSSPFTGNTEAFF
>TRBV6-5|TRBJ2-2|TRBD1|-
TGTGCCAGCAGCCGGGGACAGGCGAACACCGGGGAGCTGTTTTTT
CASSRGQANTGELFF
>TRBV5-1|TRBJ2-4|TRBD1|few
TGCGCCAGCAGCTTGGATCTTGGGACAGTAGGGAACATTCAGTACTTC
CASSLDLGTVGNIQYF
>TRBV29-1|TRBJ1-1|TRBD1|few
TGCAGCGGTCAGACCGGGGGACAGGACACTGAAGCTTTCTTT
CSGQTGGQDTEAFF
>TRBV5-1|TRBJ1-4|-|few
TGCGCCAGCAGCCTAGGGGGGGACGGTGAAAAACTGTTTTTT
CASSLGGDGEKLFF
>TRBV7-2|TRBJ2-7|-|few
TGTGCCAGCACCTCTATACCCCACGAGCAGTACTTC
CASTSIPHEQYF
>TRBV12-5|TRBJ2-3|-|-
TGTGCTAGTGGTACGCCGGGGGATACGCAGTATTTT
CASGTPGDTQYF
>TRBV6-5|TRBJ2-5|-|few
TGTGCCAGCAGTTACGCCGCCGGGAACCAAGAGACCCAGTACTTC
CASSYAAGNQETQYF
>TRBV5-1|TRBJ2-3|TRBD2|-
TGCGCCAGTGCGGCGACTAGCGGCCCAGATACGCAGTATTTT
CASAATSGPDTQYF
>TRBV7-2|TRBJ1-2|-|few
TGTGCCAGCAGCCGAGACACGAGTAACTATGGCTACACCTTC
CASSRDTSNYGYTF
>TRBV30|TRBJ2-7|TRBD1|-
TGTGCCTGGAGTGCTGACAGGGGGCAGGTGCAGTACTTC
CAWSADRGQVQYF
>TRBV7-9|TRBJ2-3|TRBD2|few
TGTGCCAGCAGCTCCGGGAGGGCCCTCAGATCAGATACGCAGTATTTT
CASSSGRALRSDTQYF
>TRBV18|TRBJ2-1|TRBD1|-
TGTGCCAGCTCACCACGAGTACCGGGACAGGGGACCTACAATGAGCAGTTCTTC
CASSPRVPGQGTYNEQFF
>TRBV2|TRBJ2-4|TRBD1|-
TGCAACAGGCAGGGGGAAGGGAACATTCAGTACTTC
CNRQGEGNIQYF
>TRBV18|TRBJ2-3|-|-
TGTGCCAGCTCACCAACGGGAGAGAGGGATACGCAGTATTTT
CASSPTGERDTQYF